The clone carrying this T cell receptor beta chain was detected only a few times. Authors' methods: Nucleated cell number was recorded as an estimate derived from reference gene primer amplification. Clones were sequenced by immunoSEQ multiplex PCR, and TCRdb holds only the in-frame ones, with some missing. That table gives V, J and clone size, and the DNA gave D and trimming. The data contain 65,000 to 70,000 clones, 84% of them singletons. This sample was taken from a study of blood T cell repertoires in COVID-19. Study overall: Samples came from the United States, Italy and Spain, spanning acute and convalescent COVID-19. PBMCs, B-cell-depleted T cells, or T cells were the source of the cDNA or gDNA that made up the material.

V trimming: 7 bases; J trimming: 6 bases; junction bases outside the gene matches: 7. The CDR3 has 14 residues. Per germline, CDR1 MNHEY and CDR2 SMNVEV (reference sequence). The source material was peripheral blood. The genes are TRBV27 and TRBJ1-2, with 11 bases matching TRBD1. The receptor was derived from an older woman with acute or convalescent COVID-19. The CDR3 sequence: CASNPGTGGHGYTF. CDR3 DNA sequence: TGTGCCAGCAATCCCGGGACAGGGGGACATGGCTACACCTTC.